The rows below give T cell receptor beta chains drawn from one sample of a study of shared clonotypes between healthy human individuals. The protocol was immunoSEQ multiplex PCR, while the TCRdb copy is restricted to in-frame clones and leaves out a portion. The sample shows about 2 million clones, around 95% of them seen only once. The sequenced sample was naive CD4+ T cells sorted from blood. These receptors originate from a man between 18 and 29 years old in good health. The CDR3 runs from the conserved cysteine through the conserved F or W. A D gene is named only where the DNA matches it firmly.

>TRBD2|TRBJ2-2|TRBV10-3
CAISATTSRNTGELFF
TGTGCCATCAGCGCGACGACTAGCAGAAACACCGGGGAGCTGTTTTTT
>TRBD2|TRBJ2-2|TRBV4-3
CASSQVFRGRGLAGGSTGELFF
TGCGCCAGCAGCCAAGTCTTTCGGGGAAGAGGACTAGCGGGAGGAAGCACCGGGGAGCTGTTTTTT
>TRBD1|TRBJ1-6|TRBV30
CAWSVLSWGTVNSPLHF
TGTGCCTGGAGTGTACTGTCGTGGGGGACAGTTAATTCACCCCTCCACTTT
>NA|TRBJ2-2|TRBV6-5
CASSLRIFSTGELFF
TGTGCCAGCAGCCTACGCATCTTCAGCACCGGGGAGCTGTTTTTT
>NA|TRBJ1-2|TRBV19
CASSIGSKSGYTF
TGTGCCAGTAGTATCGGAAGTAAAAGCGGCTACACCTTC
>NA|TRBJ1-2|TRBV25-1
CASSSRRAGHYGYTF
TGTGCCAGCAGCTCAAGGCGGGCCGGACACTATGGCTACACCTTC
>NA|TRBJ1-2|TRBV5-1
CASSHLGGDNYGYTF
TGCGCCAGCAGCCACCTGGGAGGGGATAACTATGGCTACACCTTC
>NA|TRBJ2-5|TRBV29-1
CSVTGSGTQYF
TGCAGCGTTACCGGGTCGGGGACCCAGTACTTC
>NA|TRBJ2-3|TRBV27
CASSPTADGTSTDTQYF
TGTGCCAGCAGTCCTACCGCGGACGGGACTAGCACAGATACGCAGTATTTT
>NA|TRBJ1-6|TRBV5-1
CASSPSWGDSYNSPLHF
TGCGCCAGCAGCCCGAGCTGGGGAGACTCCTATAATTCACCCCTCCACTTT
>TRBD1|TRBJ2-1|TRBV5-1
CASGDRGTNEQFF
TGCGCCAGCGGTGACAGGGGTACGAATGAGCAGTTCTTC
>TRBD1|TRBJ1-4|TRBV7-2
CASSRQGSEKLFF
TGTGCCAGCAGTCGACAGGGGAGCGAAAAACTGTTTTTT
>NA|TRBJ2-3|TRBV11-3
CASSPFGGPTDTQYF
TGTGCCAGCAGCCCCTTCGGGGGTCCCACAGATACGCAGTATTTT